The 32 T cell receptor beta chains listed next were all sequenced from one sample in a study of shared clonotypes between healthy human individuals. Assay: immunoSEQ multiplex PCR; the TCRdb copy retains only in-frame clones and omits some. The table records about 2.5 million clones, 85% to 95% of them present only once. Specimen: naive CD4+ T cells from PBMCs. Subset: CD45RA+ positively selected. The receptor source for this set is a young man in good health. Some clones in this sample may be carry-over from other donors' samples.

The chain recombines TRBV7-2 with TRBJ2-1, with 7 bases aligning to TRBD1. This CDR3 is 14 amino acids long. CDR1 SGHTA and CDR2 FQGNSA come from the germline V gene. The trim removed 5 bases at V and 3 bases at J, leaving 4 bases unmatched. CDR3 coding DNA: TGTGCCAGCAGCCAAGGGACAGTCTACAATGAGCAGTTCTTC. Residues: CASSQGTVYNEQFF.

This clone was seen once. V is TRBV5-1 and J is TRBJ2-3; 10 bases align to TRBD2. The CDR3 contains 15 residues. V dropped 4 bases and J dropped 2; count of bases not matched to a gene: 4. Germline-derived CDR1 and CDR2 are SGHRS and YFSETQ. The CDR3 sequence is CASSEGLAVTDTQYF. CDR3 sequence (DNA): TGCGCCAGCAGCGAAGGACTAGCGGTCACAGATACGCAGTATTTT.

This sequence joins TRBV9 and TRBJ2-1; 7 positions agree with TRBD2. The CDR3 length is 16 residues. Per germline, CDR1 SGDLS and CDR2 YYNGEE. V lost 1 base, J lost 4 bases, and 8 bases stayed unmatched. This CDR3 is CASSVLGSGSYNEQFF. CDR3 coding DNA: TGTGCCAGCAGCGTATTGGGTAGCGGGTCGTACAATGAGCAGTTCTTC.

This clone was seen a handful of times. As DNA, the CDR3 is TGTGCCTGGGCTGTTGGGACGGGTGAAGCTTTCTTT. Translating it yields CAWAVGTGEAFF. The rearrangement joins TRBV30 to TRBJ1-1; D perhaps matches TRBD1 (5 bases). The CDR3 extends over 12 amino acids. From germline, CDR1 is GTSNPN and CDR2 SVGIG (reference sequence). Trimming took 5 bases from V and 7 from J, leaving 14 bases between them.

The sample holds one count of this clone. V is TRBV7-2 and J is TRBJ2-2, with unresolved D. The CDR3 covers 12 residues. The V end was cut by 1 base, the J end by 6 bases, with 3 bases between. Germline V gene data show CDR1 as SGHTA and CDR2 as FQGNSA. This chain's CDR3 is CASSLDPGELFF. The DNA for the CDR3 is TGTGCCAGCAGCTTAGACCCCGGGGAGCTGTTTTTT. Variable domain in full (rest from reference TRBV7-2 and TRBJ2-2): GAGVSQSPSNKVTEKGKDVELRCDPISGHTALYWYRQSLGQGLEFLIYFQGNSAPDKSGLPSDRFSAERTGGSVSTLTIQRTQQEDSAVYLCASSLDPGELFFGEGSRLTVL.

The genes are TRBV5-1 and TRBJ2-1, with TRBD2 identical over 11 bases. Unmatched junction bases numbered 5, after V lost 5 bases and J lost 4 bases. The CDR3 spans 15 residues. The V gene's germline CDR1 is SGHRS and CDR2 YFSETQ. CDR3 residues: CASRNGTSGYNEQFF. In DNA, the CDR3 is TGCGCCAGCAGAAACGGGACTAGCGGATACAATGAGCAGTTCTTC.

The V call is TRBV9, the J call TRBJ2-3; D may be TRBD2 (5 bases). CDR1 and CDR2 from the germline V gene are SGDLS and YYNGEE. Trimming shortened V by 4 bases and J by 0 bases, and 12 bases separated the two germline ends. The CDR3 loop spans 15 amino acids. CDR3 DNA: TGTGCCAGCAGCCCCCAGCGGACTAGCACAGATACGCAGTATTTT. It translates to CASSPQRTSTDTQYF.

The chain carries TRBV28 and TRBJ2-1; TRBD1 aligns across 7 bases. CDR3 length: 16 residues. The trim removed 5 bases at V and 4 bases at J, leaving 11 bases unmatched. Germline-derived CDR1 and CDR2 are MDHEN and SYDVKM. The CDR3 is CASSRNDRVGYNEQFF. As DNA, the CDR3 is TGTGCCAGCAGTCGTAACGACAGGGTAGGTTACAATGAGCAGTTCTTC.

The chain uses TRBV5-1 and TRBJ1-6; D may be TRBD1 (5 bases). Germline CDR1 SGHRS, CDR2 YFSETQ. V gave up 0 bases and J gave up 6 bases, with 7 bases separating them. CDR3 length: 14 amino acids. CDR3 sequence (DNA): TGCGCCAGCAGCTTGGGACAGCCTAATTCACCCCTCCACTTT. Translation: CASSLGQPNSPLHF.

Regarding this clone: The same CDR3 also results from other DNA sequences found in this sample. The V and J genes are TRBV5-4 and TRBJ1-2; D may be TRBD1 (6 bases). CDR3 length equals 13 residues. The germline gives CDR1 SGHNT, CDR2 YYREEE (reference sequence). Trimming shortened V by 1 base and J by 4 bases, and 8 bases separated the two germline ends. CDR3 coding DNA: TGTGCCAGCAGCTTGCAGGGGCCCTATGGCTACACCTTC. Amino acids: CASSLQGPYGYTF.

The chain employs TRBV5-1 and TRBJ2-1; unclear D gene. V lost 5 bases and J lost 0, with 9 bases in between. This CDR3 contains 14 residues. Germline V gene data show CDR1 as SGHRS and CDR2 as YFSETQ. The CDR3 nucleotides read TGCGCCAGCAGTGCCAGGAGCTCCTACAATGAGCAGTTCTTC. Translation: CASSARSSYNEQFF.

The chain's CDR3 is CASSQGGLAGGRRYNEQFF. The CDR3, as DNA: TGTGCCAGCAGCCAAGGGGGACTAGCGGGAGGACGGCGCTACAATGAGCAGTTCTTC. This sequence joins TRBV4-2 and TRBJ2-1; 15 positions match TRBD2. The CDR3 is 19 residues long. The germline CDR1 and CDR2 sequences are LGHNA and YNFKEQ. With V trimmed by 1 base and J by 3 bases, 7 bases remained unmatched.

V is TRBV25-1 and J is TRBJ2-2; tentatively, D is TRBD1 or TRBD2 (5 bases each). The CDR3 loop spans 16 amino acids. CDR1 is MGHDK and CDR2 is SYGVNS in the germline V gene. V lost 7 bases to trimming and J lost 1 base, with 16 bases between them. The CDR3 DNA is TGTGCCAGCAATGACCCGGGGCAGGGGAACACCGGGGAGCTGTTTTTT. It is translated as CASNDPGQGNTGELFF.

To note about this clone: Distinct nucleotide sequences in the sample also encode this CDR3. This rearrangement joins TRBV20-1 to TRBJ1-3; no clear D gene. CDR3 size: 11 residues. In germline, CDR1 is DFQATT, CDR2 SNEGSKA (reference sequence). V gave up 3 bases and J gave up 2 bases, with 2 bases separating them. In DNA form, the CDR3 reads TGCAGTGCTAGTCCTGGAAACACCATATATTTT. Translated, it gives CSASPGNTIYF.

The chain joins TRBV18 to TRBJ1-2, with a weak D call TRBD1 (6 bases). The CDR3 consists of 13 residues. Per germline, CDR1 KGHSH and CDR2 LQKENI. V lost 2 bases, J lost 5 bases, and 9 bases lay in between. CDR3 DNA sequence: TGTGCCAGCTCACCAAGTACAGGGTATGGCTACACCTTC. Translated: CASSPSTGYGYTF.

The DNA of the CDR3 is TGTGCCAGCACCCTTACAGGGGGCACTGAAGCTTTCTTT. Protein product: CASTLTGGTEAFF. The genes are TRBV7-8 and TRBJ1-1, with 8 bases that match TRBD1. The germline CDR1 and CDR2 sequences are SGHVS and FQNEAQ. Trimming at V came to 7 bases and at J to 4 bases, leaving 5 bases not matched to a gene. The CDR3 runs to 13 residues.

The V call is TRBV6-6, the J call TRBJ2-7, with 8 positions matching TRBD2. J was trimmed by 7 bases and V by 5 bases; bases with no gene match: 7. This CDR3 contains 13 residues. The germline V gene has CDR1 MNHNY and CDR2 SVGAGI (reference sequence). The CDR3 loop reads CASSQSGSTEQYF. CDR3 in DNA: TGTGCCAGCAGTCAAAGCGGGAGTACAGAGCAGTACTTC.

This chain joins TRBV7-9 and TRBJ2-3, with unresolved D. Germline V gives CDR1 SEHNR, CDR2 FQNEAQ (reference sequence). V was shortened by 7 bases and J by 9 bases, with 11 bases between the two germline ends. The CDR3 is 11 residues long. CDR3 amino acids: CASTSGATQYF. The CDR3 DNA reads TGTGCCAGCACGTCTGGAGCAACGCAGTATTTT. The full variable domain, with the rest looked up from reference TRBV7-9 and TRBJ2-3, is DTGVSQNPRHKITKRGQNVTFRCDPISEHNRLYWYRQTLGQGPEFLTYFQNEAQLEKSRLLSDRFSAERPKGSFSTLEIQRTEQGDSAMYLCASTSGATQYFGPGTRLTVL.

The V call is TRBV11-2, the J call TRBJ2-2; D gene ambiguous. The CDR3 extends over 17 amino acids. V was shortened by 1 base and J by 1 base, with 13 bases between the two germline ends. Germline V lookup: CDR1 SGHAT, CDR2 FQNNGV. The CDR3 protein is CASSLVPNWQNTGELFF. CDR3 nucleotides: TGTGCCAGCAGCTTAGTACCAAACTGGCAGAACACCGGGGAGCTGTTTTTT.

This clone was counted only a few times. V is TRBV30 and J is TRBJ1-5; D not resolved. Germline V lookup: CDR1 GTSNPN, CDR2 SVGIG (reference sequence). V was trimmed by 2 bases and J by 5 bases, leaving 4 bases between them. This CDR3 is built from 11 residues. CDR3 protein: CAWSIDQPQHF. Here the CDR3 DNA reads TGTGCCTGGAGTATAGATCAGCCCCAGCATTTT. Full variable domain (outside the CDR3, taken from reference TRBV30 and TRBJ1-5): SQTIHQWPATLVQPVGSPLSLECTVEGTSNPNLYWYRQAAGRGLQLLFYSVGIGQISSEVPQNLSASRPQDRQFILSSKKLLLSDSGFYLCAWSIDQPQHFGDGTRLSIL.

The rearrangement uses TRBV27 and TRBJ1-1; D not resolved. V lost 9 bases and J lost 5, with 19 bases in between. CDR3 length: 14 residues. CDR1 and CDR2 (germline): MNHEY, SMNVEV (reference sequence). As DNA, the CDR3 is TGTGCCAGGTGCAGTGAGGTTTGTGATACTGAAGCTTTCTTT. Its protein is CARCSEVCDTEAFF.

J is TRBJ1-1 and V is TRBV7-2, with 8 bases that match TRBD1. V was pared by 1 base and J by 5 bases, with 6 bases of the junction left unmatched. Germline V gene sequence: CDR1 SGHTA, CDR2 FQGNSA. CDR3 length: 15 amino acids. CDR3 loop: CASSLDRTGLTEAFF. The CDR3 bases are TGTGCCAGCAGCTTAGACAGGACAGGGCTAACTGAAGCTTTCTTT.

V gene TRBV28 combines with J gene TRBJ2-2; D is uncertain. Trimming left V 5 bases short and J 3 bases short, with 10 bases between. This CDR3 spans 14 amino acids. Germline loops: CDR1 MDHEN, CDR2 SYDVKM. The CDR3 DNA reads TGTGCCAGCAGTCCCCCGCCCTACACCGGGGAGCTGTTTTTT. Its translation: CASSPPPYTGELFF. Drawing the rest from reference TRBV28 and TRBJ2-2, the complete variable domain is DVKVTQSSRYLVKRTGEKVFLECVQDMDHENMFWYRQDPGLGLRLIYFSYDVKMKEKGDIPEGYSVSREKKERFSLILESASTNQTSMYLCASSPPPYTGELFFGEGSRLTVL.

V gene TRBV4-2 combines with J gene TRBJ2-5; 11 bases fit TRBD2. This CDR3 is 18 amino acids long. V gave up 0 bases and J gave up 0 bases; unmatched junction bases: 6. CDR1 is LGHNA and CDR2 is YNFKEQ in the germline V gene. The CDR3 DNA is TGTGCCAGCAGCCAAGAGGGATCTAGCGGGGGGTACCAAGAGACCCAGTACTTC. It is translated as CASSQEGSSGGYQETQYF.

This chain joins TRBV9 and TRBJ2-1, with 8 bases lining up with TRBD2. V shed 5 bases and J 1 base; nucleotides not matched to a gene: 11. The CDR3 spans 17 residues. Per the germline V gene, CDR1 is SGDLS and CDR2 is YYNGEE. The CDR3 loop is CASSGGPAGGSYNEQFF. CDR3 coding DNA: TGTGCCAGCAGTGGGGGCCCTGCGGGAGGTTCCTACAATGAGCAGTTCTTC.

V usage is TRBV30 and J usage is TRBJ2-1; 12 bases fit TRBD2. Germline CDR1 and CDR2: GTSNPN and SVGIG (reference sequence). The CDR3 runs to 16 residues. Unmatched junction bases numbered 8, after V lost 4 bases and J lost 4 bases. CDR3 in DNA: TGTGCCTGGACCATCGGGACTAGCGGGCTTTACAATGAGCAGTTCTTC. Amino acids: CAWTIGTSGLYNEQFF. Looking up the rest from reference TRBV30 and TRBJ2-1 gives the full variable domain: SQTIHQWPATLVQPVGSPLSLECTVEGTSNPNLYWYRQAAGRGLQLLFYSVGIGQISSEVPQNLSASRPQDRQFILSSKKLLLSDSGFYLCAWTIGTSGLYNEQFFGPGTRLTVL.

V is TRBV28 and J is TRBJ1-1; D gene ambiguous. Germline assignment: CDR1 MDHEN and CDR2 SYDVKM. The CDR3 contains 16 residues. The V gene lost 5 bases and the J gene lost 5 bases, with 21 bases spanning the gap. The CDR3 loop is CASSPLPGPSGTEAFF. CDR3 DNA: TGTGCCAGCAGTCCACTTCCCGGGCCCTCGGGGACTGAAGCTTTCTTT.

This clone occurred once. The chain combines TRBV18 with TRBJ2-1; 10 bases fit TRBD2. CDR3 length: 16 amino acids. CDR1 is KGHSH and CDR2 is LQKENI in the germline V gene. V lost 0 bases to trimming and J lost 9 bases; unmatched junction nucleotides: 8. The CDR3 is CASSPPTPSGSTEQFF. The DNA for the CDR3 is TGTGCCAGCTCACCACCCACCCCTAGCGGGAGCACTGAGCAGTTCTTC.

This clone was seen only once. Within the sample, other DNA sequences also encode this same CDR3. This chain uses TRBV7-8 with TRBJ2-7; no reliable D call. There are 11 residues in the CDR3. Germline CDR1 SGHVS, CDR2 FQNEAQ. Trimming shortened V by 5 bases and J by 3 bases, and 5 bases separated the two germline ends. The CDR3 spells CASSLDYEQYF. CDR3 bases: TGTGCCAGCAGCCTAGACTACGAGCAGTACTTC.

The chain links TRBV7-9 to TRBJ1-3; unclear D gene. Germline-derived CDR1 and CDR2 are SEHNR and FQNEAQ (reference sequence). CDR3 length: 12 amino acids. Trimming removed 6 bases at V and 0 bases at J, with 3 bases between. CDR3 loop: CASSYSGNTIYF. CDR3 DNA sequence: TGTGCCAGCAGTTACTCTGGAAACACCATATATTTT.

CDR3 bases: TGTGCCAGCAGCATACAGGGAACCCAAGAGACCCAGTACTTC. It translates to CASSIQGTQETQYF. The V gene is TRBV9, the J gene TRBJ2-5, with D possibly being TRBD1 (6 bases). The CDR3 is 14 residues long. Germline values: CDR1 SGDLS, CDR2 YYNGEE. Trimming cost V 4 bases and J 1 base, with 11 bases left between them.

The rearrangement links TRBV29-1 to TRBJ2-5, with D perhaps matching TRBD2 (6 bases). V was cut by 7 bases and J by 4 bases, with 13 bases left in between. The CDR3 loop spans 12 amino acids. CDR1 is SQVTM and CDR2 is ANQGSEA in the germline V gene. The CDR3 nucleotides read TGCAGCGCAATCGGAGGGCCAGAGACCCAGTACTTC. The encoded protein is CSAIGGPETQYF.